The 12 T cell receptor beta chains below were found in one sample sequenced in a study of neurological immune-mediated disorders. TCRdb analysed the 5' RACE reads with MiXCR anew, one entry per CDR3 protein. This sample has about 59,000 distinct CDR3 sequences, with 10% to 15% found just once. The sample consisted of PBMCs. All receptors come from a woman aged 55-75 years with HTLV-1-associated myelopathy (HAM/TSP).

This clonotype has at least ten counts. The genes are TRBV9 and TRBJ2-1, with D possibly matching TRBD1 (5 bases). V was cut by 3 bases and J by 0 bases, with 13 bases left in between. Germline CDR1 reads SGDLS; CDR2 reads YYNGEE. CDR3 length equals 16 residues. DNA of the CDR3: TGTGCCAGCAGCGCCCTTCAGGGTTCCTCCTACAATGAGCAGTTCTTC. This encodes CASSALQGSSYNEQFF.

This clonotype appeared many times. V and J are TRBV3-1 and TRBJ2-1; 12 bases line up with TRBD2. Looked up from germline, CDR1 is LGHDT and CDR2 is YNNKEL (reference sequence). V shed 3 bases, J shed 10 bases, and the junction held 10 bases outside the gene matches. This CDR3 is 16 amino acids long. CDR3 coding DNA: TGTGCCAGCAGCCACGGGACTAGCGGGCGTATCTGGGAGCAGTTCTTC. Translating gives CASSHGTSGRIWEQFF.

As for this clonotype: At one of its ends the junction is not consistent with the germline gene, which may arise from a read error. The rearrangement uses TRBV7-9 and TRBJ2-6, with 8 nucleotides matching TRBD2. The germline gives CDR1 SEHNR, CDR2 FQNEAQ (reference sequence). CDR3 length: 17 amino acids. In DNA form, the CDR3 reads TGTGCCAGCAGCCTAGCGGGCACACACTATGGGTCCAACGTCCTGACTTTC. Amino acids: CASSLAGTHYGSNVLTF. Drawing the rest from reference TRBV7-9 and TRBJ2-6, the complete variable domain is DTGVSQNPRHKITKRGQNVTFRCDPISEHNRLYWYRQTLGQGPEFLTYFQNEAQLEKSRLLSDRFSAERPKGSFSTLEIQRTEQGDSAMYLCASSLAGTHYGSNVLTFGAGSRLTVL.

This clonotype was recorded many times. This chain joins TRBV11-2 and TRBJ2-1; TRBD2 might be the D (7 bases). CDR3 length: 13 residues. Germline V gene data show CDR1 as SGHAT and CDR2 as FQNNGV. The V gene lost 3 bases and the J gene lost 9 bases, with 12 bases spanning the gap. In nucleotides, the CDR3 is TGTGCCAGCAGCTTTCAGGGAGGGGGTGAGCAGTTCTTC. Its translation is CASSFQGGGEQFF.

Regarding this clonotype: One end of the junction fails to match germline, which may point to a read error. The chain recombines TRBV12-3 or TRBV12-4 with TRBJ2-1; D is unclear. The CDR3 consists of 15 residues. CDR3: CASSPPVSSHNEQFF. CDR3 in DNA: TGTGCCAGCAGTCCCCCCGTAAGCTCCCACAATGAGCAGTTCTTC.

This clonotype occurred many times. The chain is built from TRBV20-1 and TRBJ2-7; 8 nucleotides match TRBD2. Germline assignment: CDR1 DFQATT and CDR2 SNEGSKA (reference sequence). The CDR3 loop spans 13 amino acids. With V trimmed by 6 bases and J by 7 bases, 11 bases remained unmatched. The CDR3 is CSALSGGIGEQYF. CDR3 DNA: TGCAGTGCACTCTCGGGGGGGATAGGTGAGCAGTACTTC.

This clonotype was seen repeatedly, ten times or more. The J gene is TRBJ2-1, the V gene TRBV9; the match to TRBD2 covers 7 bases. J lost 5 bases, V lost 4 bases, and 21 bases had no gene match. CDR3 length: 19 amino acids. CDR1 is SGDLS and CDR2 is YYNGEE in the germline V gene. CDR3 loop: CASSLLGGMNGRGDNEQFF. The CDR3 nucleotides are TGTGCCAGCAGCCTTCTGGGGGGGATGAACGGGAGAGGCGACAATGAGCAGTTCTTC.

Regarding this clonotype: A much larger clonotype is one base distant, so this may be a read error. This chain links TRBV18 with TRBJ1-5; 7 bases align to TRBD1. The CDR3 is made up of 13 amino acids. V lost 4 bases, J lost 11 bases, and 8 bases stayed unmatched. CDR1 is KGHSH, CDR2 LQKENI, per germline. CDR3 amino acids: CASSLDRDQTQHF. The DNA of the CDR3 is TGTGCCAGCTCACTCGACAGGGACCAGACCCAGCATTTT. Variable domain in full (rest from reference TRBV18 and TRBJ1-5): NAGVMQNPRHLVRRRGQEARLRCSPMKGHSHVYWYRQLPEEGLKFMVYLQKENIIDESGMPKERFSAEFPKEGPSILRIQQVVRGDSAAYFCASSLDRDQTQHFGDGTRLSIL.

The chain links TRBV3-1 to TRBJ2-3, with 9 bases lining up with TRBD2. V gave up 3 bases and J gave up 6 bases; unmatched junction bases: 7. The CDR3 length is 15 residues. CDR1 and CDR2 (germline): LGHDT, YNNKEL (reference sequence). The CDR3 protein is CASSQRGGAADTQYF. Here the CDR3 DNA reads TGTGCCAGCAGCCAGCGGGGGGGGGCTGCGGATACGCAGTATTTT.

This clonotype is judged medium-sized. V and J are TRBV12-3 or TRBV12-4 and TRBJ2-3; no clear D gene. V lost 6 bases and J 8 bases, leaving 12 bases between the germline ends. The CDR3 length is 12 residues. CDR3: CASRKTVSTQYF. The CDR3 nucleotides read TGTGCCAGCAGAAAGACCGTCAGTACGCAGTATTTT.

This clonotype occurred many times. The rearrangement links TRBV3-1 to TRBJ2-1; the D gene is possibly TRBD2 (6 bases). CDR1 LGHDT and CDR2 YNNKEL come from the germline V gene (reference sequence). The germline V and J ends were trimmed by 3 bases and 3 bases, with 12 bases remaining between them. The CDR3 is 15 amino acids. The CDR3 DNA reads as TGTGCCAGCAGCCAGCAGGGACTGAACTACAATGAGCAGTTCTTC. Its protein is CASSQQGLNYNEQFF.

The J gene is TRBJ2-1, the V gene TRBV28, with D possibly matching TRBD2 (5 bases). V was shortened by 4 bases and J by 3 bases, with 13 bases between the two germline ends. The CDR3 sequence is 15 residues long. Germline CDR1 and CDR2: MDHEN and SYDVKM. DNA of the CDR3: TGTGCCAGCAGTTCGAGCGGCCCCATCTACAATGAGCAGTTCTTC. Translating gives CASSSSGPIYNEQFF. The variable domain in full, completed from reference TRBV28 and TRBJ2-1, reads DVKVTQSSRYLVKRTGEKVFLECVQDMDHENMFWYRQDPGLGLRLIYFSYDVKMKEKGDIPEGYSVSREKKERFSLILESASTNQTSMYLCASSSSGPIYNEQFFGPGTRLTVL.